Below, one TCR beta chain is given with its context. Its antigen is still unknown. The V gene's germline CDR1 is SGDLS and CDR2 YYNGEE. Trimming at V came to 8 bases and at J to 7 bases, leaving 9 bases not matched to a gene. The CDR3 covers 15 residues. The data are from a study of beta chain features in type 1 diabetes. Study-wide points: More deletions and fewer insertions at VDJ junctions were seen in type 1 diabetes patients. People with Type 1 diabetes carried modestly yet significantly shorter TCRB CDR3s in all four CD4+ subsets.

Sequenced material consisted of expressed TCRB transcripts (all of the isolated RNA was reverse transcribed). Sequencing was performed with immunoSEQ multiplex PCR; in TCRdb, only in-frame clones are kept and a portion is missing. The sample lists 130,000 to 150,000 clones, about 51% occurring once. A heparinised blood draw that averaged around 0.12 L was obtained once from each donor. CD4+ naive, central memory, regulatory and stem cell-like memory cells were sorted via CD45RO/CCR7/CD25/CD127/CD95/CD27. The TCR was taken from a man aged 18-30 years in good health. Specimen: Tregs from blood. V and J are TRBV9 and TRBJ2-1; TRBD2 agrees at 13 bases. The CDR3 reads CASTLAGGPRNEQFF. The CDR3 nucleotides are TGTGCCAGTACACTAGCGGGAGGGCCTCGGAATGAGCAGTTCTTC.